What follows are 26 T cell receptor beta chains derived from one specimen sequenced in a study of control samples from healthy donors and cancer patients. Profiling relied on immunoSEQ multiplex PCR, and the TCRdb table lists in-frame clones only, not all of them. The sample lists about 84,000 clones, 80% to 90% occurring once. Source material: PBMCs. The receptors derive from a man in his sixties with head and neck cancer.

The rearrangement uses TRBV5-1 and TRBJ2-1, with unresolved D. V was trimmed by 4 bases and J by 3 bases, leaving 11 bases between them. Germline loops: CDR1 SGHRS, CDR2 YFSETQ. The CDR3 is made up of 14 amino acids. CDR3 nucleotide sequence: TGCGCCAGCAGCAGAGGTGGGAACTACAATGAGCAGTTCTTC. Protein: CASSRGGNYNEQFF.

This clone came up a few times. V is TRBV3-1 (or the pseudogene TRBV3-2) and J is TRBJ1-3; 7 nucleotides line up with TRBD1. Germline CDR1 reads LGHDT; CDR2 reads YNNKEL (reference sequence). The CDR3 has 13 amino acids. The V gene end was trimmed by 3 bases and the J gene end by 7 bases; junction bases not matched to a gene: 3. CDR3 region: CASSQGQRNTIYF. In nucleotides, the CDR3 is TGTGCCAGCAGCCAGGGACAGCGGAACACCATATATTTT.

The chain recombines TRBV28 with TRBJ1-6, with D maybe TRBD1 (5 bases). Germline V gives CDR1 MDHEN, CDR2 SYDVKM. The CDR3 is 14 residues long. V was shortened by 5 bases and J by 9 bases, with 14 bases between the two germline ends. The CDR3 loop is CASSLGTRSSPLHF. The CDR3 nucleotides are TGTGCCAGCAGTCTCGGGACTCGGAGTTCACCCCTCCACTTT.

The chain carries TRBV18 and TRBJ2-3; 7 bases are shared with TRBD2. This CDR3 is 15 amino acids long. Germline V CDR1 and CDR2: KGHSH, LQKENI. Germline trimming cut 2 bases from V and 2 bases from J; bases unmatched to any gene: 4. CDR3 sequence: CASSPGRETTDTQYF. Written as DNA, the CDR3 is TGTGCCAGCTCACCAGGGCGGGAGACCACAGATACGCAGTATTTT.

The rearrangement uses TRBV7-9 and TRBJ2-3; D is possibly TRBD1 or TRBD2 (6 bases each). The CDR3 runs to 14 residues. In germline, CDR1 is SEHNR, CDR2 FQNEAQ (reference sequence). Trimming pared 0 bases from V and 4 bases from J, leaving 8 bases between. The CDR3 here is CASSLAGGADTQYF. CDR3 coding DNA: TGTGCCAGCAGCTTAGCGGGGGGCGCAGATACGCAGTATTTT.

This chain uses TRBV2 with TRBJ1-5; a possible D gene is TRBD1 (6 bases). The CDR3 runs to 13 residues. Trimming cost V 7 bases and J 6 bases, with 13 bases left between them. The germline V gene has CDR1 SNHLY and CDR2 FYNNEI. The CDR3 nucleotides are TGTGCCAGCAAGGGTCTACAGGGTCAGCCCCAGCATTTT. As protein: CASKGLQGQPQHF.

The rearrangement links TRBV24-1 to TRBJ2-1; no firm D call. V gave up 7 bases and J gave up 5 bases, with 17 bases separating them. The CDR3 runs to 15 residues. Germline V lookup: CDR1 KGHDR, CDR2 SFDVKD. CDR3 nucleotide sequence: TGTGCCACCAGCCACCCCCGGCGGTATGACAATGAGCAGTTCTTC. Its protein is CATSHPRRYDNEQFF.

This clone was seen only once. V gene TRBV4-2 combines with J gene TRBJ1-1; D is undetermined. The CDR3 loop spans 12 amino acids. Germline V lookup: CDR1 LGHNA, CDR2 YNFKEQ. Trimming stripped 2 bases from V and 11 bases from J, with 12 bases between. The CDR3 here is CASSQTPTVAFF. As DNA, the CDR3 is TGTGCCAGCAGCCAAACCCCGACGGTGGCTTTCTTT.

This clone was recorded a few times. The chain employs TRBV20-1 and TRBJ1-4; unclear D gene. V shed 3 bases and J shed 4 bases, with 12 bases lying between them. The germline gives CDR1 DFQATT, CDR2 SNEGSKA (reference sequence). This CDR3 spans 14 amino acids. The CDR3 coding sequence is TGCAGTGCTAGTCCTAACGGGCATAATGAAAAACTGTTTTTT. This gives the protein CSASPNGHNEKLFF.

The rearrangement joins TRBV19 to TRBJ1-5; D possibly corresponds to TRBD1 (5 bases). The CDR3 has 17 amino acids. Germline CDR1 and CDR2: LNHDA and SQIVND (reference sequence). V lost 3 bases and J 2 bases, leaving 17 bases between the germline ends. This CDR3 reads CASSMFGGGGGNQPQHF. Written as DNA, the CDR3 is TGTGCCAGTAGTATGTTTGGGGGTGGGGGAGGCAATCAGCCCCAGCATTTT.

The chain is built from TRBV9 and TRBJ2-6; tentative D call: TRBD2 (5 bases). In germline, CDR1 is SGDLS, CDR2 YYNGEE. The germline V and J ends were trimmed by 3 bases and 0 bases, with 16 bases remaining between them. This CDR3 contains 18 residues. CDR3 loop: CASSGQRGLSSGANVLTF. In DNA, the CDR3 is TGTGCCAGCAGCGGACAACGGGGTTTAAGCTCTGGGGCCAACGTCCTGACTTTC.

The V gene is TRBV7-2, the J gene TRBJ2-7; D is unclear. The germline V gene encodes CDR1 SGHTA and CDR2 FQGNSA. The CDR3 totals 13 residues. V was clipped by 3 bases and J by 1 base, with 7 bases between them. CDR3 DNA: TGTGCCAGCAGCTTCCGCACTTCCTACGAGCAGTACTTC. Translation gives CASSFRTSYEQYF.

J is TRBJ2-1 and V is TRBV7-2; 7 bases match TRBD1. V shed 4 bases and J 7 bases; nucleotides not matched to a gene: 13. The CDR3 runs 16 residues. CDR1 and CDR2 from the germline V gene are SGHTA and FQGNSA. The CDR3 is CASSWTRGPHGNEQFF. In nucleotides, the CDR3 is TGTGCCAGCAGCTGGACGAGGGGGCCCCATGGGAATGAGCAGTTCTTC. The full variable domain, with the rest looked up from reference TRBV7-2 and TRBJ2-1, is GAGVSQSPSNKVTEKGKDVELRCDPISGHTALYWYRQSLGQGLEFLIYFQGNSAPDKSGLPSDRFSAERTGGSVSTLTIQRTQQEDSAVYLCASSWTRGPHGNEQFFGPGTRLTVL.

This chain links TRBV28 with TRBJ2-2; TRBD2 might be the D (5 bases). This CDR3 region has 15 residues. CDR1 MDHEN and CDR2 SYDVKM come from the germline V gene. V was shortened by 6 bases and J by 4 bases, with 15 bases between the two germline ends. CDR3 amino acids: CASRGGAEGTGELFF. The CDR3 nucleotides read TGTGCCAGCAGAGGAGGAGCAGAGGGCACCGGGGAGCTGTTTTTT.

The chain employs TRBV3-1 (or the pseudogene TRBV3-2) and TRBJ2-7, with unresolved D. CDR1 is LGHDT and CDR2 is YNNKEL in the germline V gene (reference sequence). The CDR3 spans 17 residues. With 1 base removed from V and 7 bases from J, the gap between germline ends came to 23 bases. CDR3 DNA: TGTGCCAGCAGCCAAGGAATAATTTTGGGCTCCCCGAGGGAGCAGTACTTC. This codes for CASSQGIILGSPREQYF.

The V and J genes are TRBV19 and TRBJ1-1; 8 bases are shared with TRBD1. The CDR3 is made up of 16 amino acids. V was clipped by 7 bases and J by 6 bases; unmatched bases: 16. Germline V CDR1 and CDR2: LNHDA, SQIVND (reference sequence). The CDR3 here is CASKPDRDTKHSEAFF. Here the CDR3 DNA reads TGTGCCAGTAAACCGGACAGGGACACAAAACATTCTGAAGCTTTCTTT.

Note on this clone: The same CDR3 can be traced to other DNA sequences in this sample. The V gene is TRBV19, the J gene TRBJ2-1; 7 bases are a match to TRBD2. The CDR3 has 15 residues. With V trimmed by 4 bases and J by 4 bases, 7 bases remained unmatched. Germline CDR1 LNHDA, CDR2 SQIVND (reference sequence). The CDR3 DNA follows: TGTGCCAGTAGTACTCTAGCGGCGCCTTACAATGAGCAGTTCTTC. This codes for CASSTLAAPYNEQFF.

The rearrangement links TRBV5-4 to TRBJ1-6, with D possibly being TRBD1 (6 bases). V gave up 0 bases and J gave up 7 bases, with 11 bases separating them. Germline loops: CDR1 SGHNT, CDR2 YYREEE (reference sequence). The CDR3 is 15 amino acids. The CDR3 sequence is CASSLAGVGNSPLHF. CDR3 bases: TGTGCCAGCAGCTTGGCAGGGGTGGGGAATTCACCCCTCCACTTT.

CDR3 in amino acids: CASRVNTEAFF. DNA for the CDR3: TGTGCCAGTAGAGTGAACACTGAAGCTTTCTTT. The chain combines TRBV6-6 with TRBJ1-1; D remains unclear. Trimming took 9 bases from V and 0 from J, leaving 5 bases between them. In germline, CDR1 is MNHNY, CDR2 SVGAGI (reference sequence). This CDR3 comprises 11 residues.

The rearrangement uses TRBV27 and TRBJ1-1; D unclear. V was clipped by 3 bases and J by 7 bases, with 6 bases between them. CDR1 and CDR2 (germline): MNHEY, SMNVEV (reference sequence). The CDR3 has 11 amino acids. CDR3 sequence (DNA): TGTGCCAGCAGTTTCGCGGATGAAGCTTTCTTT. As protein: CASSFADEAFF.

The chain recombines TRBV6-5 with TRBJ2-1; possibly TRBD1 or TRBD2 for D (5 bases each). Looked up from germline, CDR1 is MNHEY and CDR2 is SVGAGI. There are 16 residues in the CDR3. The germline V and J ends were trimmed by 0 bases and 10 bases, with 19 bases remaining between them. The CDR3 sequence is CASSYSGRGMEREQFF. DNA for the CDR3: TGTGCCAGCAGTTACTCGGGGCGCGGCATGGAGCGGGAGCAGTTCTTC.

The table lists this clone with a count of one. The chain uses TRBV30 and TRBJ1-1; D unclear. Germline loops: CDR1 GTSNPN, CDR2 SVGIG (reference sequence). The CDR3 totals 15 residues. With 3 bases removed from V and 1 base from J, the gap between germline ends came to 15 bases. CDR3 loop: CAWRQSWWGNTEAFF. The CDR3 bases are TGTGCCTGGAGGCAGTCCTGGTGGGGGAACACTGAAGCTTTCTTT.

V gene TRBV6-5 combines with J gene TRBJ2-3; 9 nucleotides align to TRBD1. V trimming: 4 bases; J trimming: 4 bases; junction bases outside the gene matches: 6. The CDR3 runs to 15 residues. Germline CDR1 MNHEY, CDR2 SVGAGI. CDR3 region: CASSLQGAVADTQYF. CDR3 sequence (DNA): TGTGCCAGCAGTTTACAGGGGGCGGTCGCAGATACGCAGTATTTT.

The chain has TRBV19 and TRBJ2-7; 13 bases fit TRBD2. CDR1 is LNHDA and CDR2 is SQIVND in the germline V gene (reference sequence). V lost 8 bases, J lost 6 bases, and 10 bases stayed unmatched. This CDR3 region has 15 residues. This CDR3 reads CASPPPGLAGVEQYF. CDR3 DNA: TGTGCCAGTCCCCCCCCCGGACTAGCGGGAGTCGAGCAGTACTTC. Variable domain in full (rest from reference TRBV19 and TRBJ2-7): DGGITQSPKYLFRKEGQNVTLSCEQNLNHDAMYWYRQDPGQGLRLIYYSQIVNDFQKGDIAEGYSVSREKKESFPLTVTSAQKNPTAFYLCASPPPGLAGVEQYFGPGTRLTVT.

This chain links TRBV12-5 with TRBJ2-1, with TRBD2 matching over 9 bases. This CDR3 contains 15 residues. Germline V gene sequence: CDR1 LGHNT, CDR2 FRNRAP. The V gene end was trimmed by 1 base and the J gene end by 6 bases; junction bases not matched to a gene: 4. CDR3 sequence: CASGLGLADSNEQFF. CDR3 sequence (DNA): TGTGCTAGTGGTTTGGGACTAGCGGATAGCAATGAGCAGTTCTTC.

This clone was detected only once. The chain has TRBV2 and TRBJ2-7; TRBD1 aligns across 9 bases. V shed 7 bases, J shed 3 bases, and the junction held 13 bases outside the gene matches. CDR1 and CDR2 from the germline V gene are SNHLY and FYNNEI. The length of the CDR3 is 16 residues. CDR3 sequence (DNA): TGTGCCAGCAAGAGCCTCCCGGGACAGGGCAGCTACGAGCAGTACTTC. It encodes CASKSLPGQGSYEQYF. Full variable domain (missing parts from reference TRBV2 and TRBJ2-7): EPEVTQTPSHQVTQMGQEVILRCVPISNHLYFYWYRQILGQKVEFLVSFYNNEISEKSEIFDDQFSVERPDGSNFTLKIRSTKLEDSAMYFCASKSLPGQGSYEQYFGPGTRLTVT.